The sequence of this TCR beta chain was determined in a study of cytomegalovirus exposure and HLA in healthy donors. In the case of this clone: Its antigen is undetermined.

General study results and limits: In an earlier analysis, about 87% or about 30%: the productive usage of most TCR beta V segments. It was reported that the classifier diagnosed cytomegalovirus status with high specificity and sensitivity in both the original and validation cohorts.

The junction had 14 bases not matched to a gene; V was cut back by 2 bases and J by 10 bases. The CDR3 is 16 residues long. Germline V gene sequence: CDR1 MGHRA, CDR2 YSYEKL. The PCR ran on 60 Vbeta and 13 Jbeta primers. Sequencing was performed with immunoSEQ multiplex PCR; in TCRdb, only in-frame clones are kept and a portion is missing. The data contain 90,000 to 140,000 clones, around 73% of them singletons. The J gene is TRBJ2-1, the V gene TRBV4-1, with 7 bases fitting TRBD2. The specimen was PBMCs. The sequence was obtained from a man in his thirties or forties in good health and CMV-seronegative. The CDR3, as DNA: TGCGCCAGCAGCCAAATCGAGGTGGGGGGGGACGGCGAGCAGTTCTTC. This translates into CASSQIEVGGDGEQFF.